The present T cell receptor (beta chain) was sequenced within a study of blood T cell repertoires in COVID-19. Study information: Both acute and convalescent COVID-19 samples were obtained from the United States, Italy and Spain. T cells, B-cell-depleted T cells, or PBMCs supplied cDNA or gDNA.

As processed by the authors: Reference gene primers were amplified, and this amplification served to estimate nucleated cell counts. The table came from immunoSEQ multiplex PCR; TCRdb's copy has only in-frame clones and leaves some out. The DNA gave D and trimming, while V, J and clone size come from that table. The top ten clones hold 5.2% of a sample with tens of thousands of clones, over 80% of them seen once. The CDR3 consists of 15 residues. Germline CDR1 reads MDHEN; CDR2 reads SYDVKM. J gave up 3 bases and V 6 bases, and 7 bases lay outside the gene matches. The material sequenced was peripheral blood. The sequence derives from a man aged 45-65 years with active COVID-19. This sequence joins TRBV28 and TRBJ1-3; 8 bases are shared with TRBD1. Here the CDR3 reads CASRRQGFGGNTIYF. CDR3 in DNA: TGTGCCAGCAGGCGACAGGGGTTCGGTGGAAACACCATATATTTT.